These 8 T cell receptor beta chains came from one sample sequenced in a study of regulatory T cells in long-lasting Graves disease. Time point denoted: newly diagnosed GD, antithyroid drugs for less than 3 months. From PBMCs, RNA was extracted and then used to make the TCR library. The authors built TCR beta libraries using iRepertoire HTBI primers and Arm-PCR of CDR3 regions. TCRdb ran MiXCR on the multiplex PCR reads and lists one entry per CDR3 protein. Of around 360,000 distinct CDR3 sequences listed, 15% to 20% are singletons. These sequences were also reported in another study, on T cells in Graves' hyperthyroidism and ophthalmopathy.

The sequenced sample was peripheral blood mononuclear cells (PBMCs), obtained at new diagnosis, from a patient treated with antithyroid drugs. These receptors were obtained from a woman between 18 and 29 years old with Graves disease.

Points on this clonotype: A far larger clone is just one base off, so this is likely a read error. The V call is TRBV27, the J call TRBJ2-1; the match to TRBD1 covers 7 bases. This CDR3 has 14 residues. Trimming at V came to 5 bases and at J to 13 bases, leaving 14 bases not matched to a gene. From germline, CDR1 is MNHEY and CDR2 SMNVEV (reference sequence). CDR3 loop: CASSPGTTRGTQFF. In nucleotides, the CDR3 is TGTGCCAGCAGTCCCGGGACAACCAGGGGGACCCAGTTCTTC.

Many counts were recorded for this clonotype. The CDR3 DNA sequence: TGTGCCAGCAGTTTCACCCAAGGGTGGCAGGCCAGCAATCAGCCCCAGCATTTT. Its protein is CASSFTQGWQASNQPQHF. This sequence joins TRBV28 and TRBJ1-5; D is unresolved. Per the germline V gene, CDR1 is MDHEN and CDR2 is SYDVKM. The V and J ends lost 3 bases and 1 base respectively, with 19 bases between them. This CDR3 comprises 18 residues.

With respect to this clonotype: The junction differs from germline at one of its ends, possibly a read error. The chain links TRBV29-1 to TRBJ1-4; no clear D gene. The CDR3 covers 12 residues. Germline-derived CDR1 and CDR2 are SQVTM and ANQGSEA. This CDR3 is CSVAGADEELFF. In DNA form, the CDR3 reads TGCAGCGTTGCAGGCGCCGATGAAGAACTGTTTTTT.

This clonotype has ten or more counts. The V gene is TRBV6-2 or TRBV6-3, the J gene TRBJ2-7, with 10 bases identical to TRBD2. After removal of 5 bases from V and 3 bases from J, the junction contained 7 bases not matched to a gene. The CDR3 has 15 residues. Germline V gene data show CDR1 as MNHEY and CDR2 as SVGEGT. The CDR3 region is CASSVQPSGGYEQYF. DNA of the CDR3: TGTGCCAGCAGTGTCCAACCTAGCGGGGGCTACGAGCAGTACTTC.

The chain employs TRBV19 and TRBJ1-4, with 7 bases fitting TRBD1. CDR3 length: 14 residues. Germline V gene sequence: CDR1 LNHDA, CDR2 SQIVND (reference sequence). Germline trimming cut 0 bases from V and 11 bases from J; bases unmatched to any gene: 6. CDR3 sequence reads: CASSIEGTVQKLFF. The CDR3 DNA is TGTGCCAGTAGTATAGAAGGGACAGTCCAGAAACTGTTTTTT.

The chain couples TRBV6-2 or TRBV6-3 to TRBJ1-2, with 9 bases matching TRBD1. The junction had 6 bases not matched to a gene; V was cut back by 0 bases and J by 1 base. Germline V gene sequence: CDR1 MNHEY, CDR2 SVGEGT. There are 17 residues in the CDR3. CDR3 nucleotide sequence: TGTGCCAGCAGTTACTCGACGGGACAGGGCATTAACTATGGCTACACCTTC. Protein sequence: CASSYSTGQGINYGYTF.

This clonotype was recorded at least ten times. The chain links TRBV28 to TRBJ2-7; D is uncertain. Deletions cut 10 bases from V and 2 bases from J, with 9 bases between. This CDR3 is 11 amino acids long. CDR1 is MDHEN and CDR2 is SYDVKM in the germline V gene. The CDR3 sequence is CATTDPYEQYF. CDR3 DNA: TGTGCCACCACAGATCCCTACGAGCAGTACTTC. Together with reference TRBV28 and TRBJ2-7, the CDR3 gives the full variable domain: DVKVTQSSRYLVKRTGEKVFLECVQDMDHENMFWYRQDPGLGLRLIYFSYDVKMKEKGDIPEGYSVSREKKERFSLILESASTNQTSMYLCATTDPYEQYFGPGTRLTVT.

The genes are TRBV6-1 and TRBJ2-3; 14 nucleotides agree with TRBD2. The CDR3 is 16 amino acids. CDR1 and CDR2 (germline): MNHNS, SASEGT. After removal of 6 bases from V and 0 bases from J, the junction contained 2 bases not matched to a gene. The chain's CDR3 is CASRGLAGASTDTQYF. The CDR3 region has the DNA TGTGCCAGCAGGGGACTAGCGGGGGCTAGCACAGATACGCAGTATTTT.